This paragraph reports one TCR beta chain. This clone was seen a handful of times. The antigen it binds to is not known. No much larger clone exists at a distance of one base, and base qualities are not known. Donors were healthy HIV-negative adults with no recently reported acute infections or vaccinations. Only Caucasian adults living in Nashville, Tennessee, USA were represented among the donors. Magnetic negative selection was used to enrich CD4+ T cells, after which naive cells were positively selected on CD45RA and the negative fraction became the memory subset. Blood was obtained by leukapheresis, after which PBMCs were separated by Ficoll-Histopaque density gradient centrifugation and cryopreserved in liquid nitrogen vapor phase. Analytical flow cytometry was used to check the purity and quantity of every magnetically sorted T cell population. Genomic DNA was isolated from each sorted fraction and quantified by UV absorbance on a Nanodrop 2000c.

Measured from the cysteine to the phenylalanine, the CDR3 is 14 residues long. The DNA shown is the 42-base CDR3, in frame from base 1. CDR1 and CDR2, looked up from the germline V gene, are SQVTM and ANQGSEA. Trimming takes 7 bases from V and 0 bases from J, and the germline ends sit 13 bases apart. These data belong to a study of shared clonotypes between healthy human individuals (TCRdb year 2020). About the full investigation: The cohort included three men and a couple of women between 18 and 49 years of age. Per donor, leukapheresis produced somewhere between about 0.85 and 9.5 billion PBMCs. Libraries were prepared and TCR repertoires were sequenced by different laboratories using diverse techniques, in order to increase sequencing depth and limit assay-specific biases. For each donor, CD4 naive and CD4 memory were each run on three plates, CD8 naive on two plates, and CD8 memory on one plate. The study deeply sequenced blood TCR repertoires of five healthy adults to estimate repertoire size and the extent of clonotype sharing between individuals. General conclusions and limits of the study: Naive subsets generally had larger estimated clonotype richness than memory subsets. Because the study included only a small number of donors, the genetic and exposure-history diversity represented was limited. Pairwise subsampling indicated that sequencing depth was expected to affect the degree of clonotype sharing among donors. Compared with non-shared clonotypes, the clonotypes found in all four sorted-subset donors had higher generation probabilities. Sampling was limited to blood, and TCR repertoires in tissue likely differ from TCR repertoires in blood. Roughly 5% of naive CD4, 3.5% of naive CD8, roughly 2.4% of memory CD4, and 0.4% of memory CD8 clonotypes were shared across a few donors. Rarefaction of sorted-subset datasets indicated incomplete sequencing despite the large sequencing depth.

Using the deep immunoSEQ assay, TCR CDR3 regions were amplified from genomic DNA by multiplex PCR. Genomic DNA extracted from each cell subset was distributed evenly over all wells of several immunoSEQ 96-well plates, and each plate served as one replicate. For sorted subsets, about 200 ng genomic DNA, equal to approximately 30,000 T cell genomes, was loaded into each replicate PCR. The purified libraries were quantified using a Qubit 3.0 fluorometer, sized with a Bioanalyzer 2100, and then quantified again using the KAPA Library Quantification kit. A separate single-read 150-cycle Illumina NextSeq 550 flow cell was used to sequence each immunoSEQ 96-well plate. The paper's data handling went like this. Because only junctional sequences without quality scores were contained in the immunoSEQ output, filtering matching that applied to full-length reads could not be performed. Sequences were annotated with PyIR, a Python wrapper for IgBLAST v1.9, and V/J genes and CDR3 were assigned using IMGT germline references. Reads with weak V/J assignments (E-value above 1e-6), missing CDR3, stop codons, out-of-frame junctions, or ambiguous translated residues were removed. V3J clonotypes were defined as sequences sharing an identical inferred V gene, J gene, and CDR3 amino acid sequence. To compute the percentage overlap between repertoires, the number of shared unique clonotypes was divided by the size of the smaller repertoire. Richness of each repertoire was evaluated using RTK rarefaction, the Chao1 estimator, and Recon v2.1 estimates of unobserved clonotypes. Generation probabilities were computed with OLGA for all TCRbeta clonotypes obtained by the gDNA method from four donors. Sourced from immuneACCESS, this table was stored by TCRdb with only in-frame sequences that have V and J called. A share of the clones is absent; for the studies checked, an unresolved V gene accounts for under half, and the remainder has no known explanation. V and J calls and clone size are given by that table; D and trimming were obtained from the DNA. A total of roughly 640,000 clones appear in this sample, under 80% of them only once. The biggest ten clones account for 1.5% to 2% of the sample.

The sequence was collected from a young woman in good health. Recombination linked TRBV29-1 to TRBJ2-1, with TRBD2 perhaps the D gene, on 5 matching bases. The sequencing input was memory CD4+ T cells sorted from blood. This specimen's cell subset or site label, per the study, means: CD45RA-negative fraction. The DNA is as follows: TGCAGCGCAGCCACTAGTAGCTCCTACAATGAGCAGTTCTTC. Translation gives CSAATSSSYNEQFF.